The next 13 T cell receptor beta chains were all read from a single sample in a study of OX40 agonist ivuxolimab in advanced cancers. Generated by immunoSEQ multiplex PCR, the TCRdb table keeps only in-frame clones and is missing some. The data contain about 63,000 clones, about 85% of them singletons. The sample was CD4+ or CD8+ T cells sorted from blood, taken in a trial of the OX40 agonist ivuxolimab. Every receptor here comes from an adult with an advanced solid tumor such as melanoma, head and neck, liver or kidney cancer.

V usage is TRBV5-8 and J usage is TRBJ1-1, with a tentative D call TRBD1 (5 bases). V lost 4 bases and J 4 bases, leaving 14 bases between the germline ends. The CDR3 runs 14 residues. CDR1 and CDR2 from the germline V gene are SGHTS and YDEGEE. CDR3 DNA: TGTGCCAGCAGCGGGGCGTGGGCGAGCACTGAAGCTTTCTTT. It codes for CASSGAWASTEAFF.

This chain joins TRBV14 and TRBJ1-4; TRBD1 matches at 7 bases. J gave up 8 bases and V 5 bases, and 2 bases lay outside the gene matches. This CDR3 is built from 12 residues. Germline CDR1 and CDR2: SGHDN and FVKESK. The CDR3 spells CASSSRGEKLFF. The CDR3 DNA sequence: TGTGCCAGCAGCTCCAGGGGGGAAAAACTGTTTTTT.

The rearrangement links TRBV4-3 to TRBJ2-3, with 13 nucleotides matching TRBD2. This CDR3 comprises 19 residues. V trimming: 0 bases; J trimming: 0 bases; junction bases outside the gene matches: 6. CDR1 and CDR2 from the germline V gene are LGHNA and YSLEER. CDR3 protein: CASSQELTSGRLSTDTQYF. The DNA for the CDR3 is TGCGCCAGCAGCCAAGAACTGACTAGCGGGAGGCTAAGCACAGATACGCAGTATTTT.

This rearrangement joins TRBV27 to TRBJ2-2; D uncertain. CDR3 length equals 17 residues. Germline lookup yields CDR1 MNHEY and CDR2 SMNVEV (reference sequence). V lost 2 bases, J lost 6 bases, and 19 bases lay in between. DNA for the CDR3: TGTGCCAGCAGTTTAGGTGGTGGGCTAGAGTGGGCCGGGGAGCTGTTTTTT. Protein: CASSLGGGLEWAGELFF.

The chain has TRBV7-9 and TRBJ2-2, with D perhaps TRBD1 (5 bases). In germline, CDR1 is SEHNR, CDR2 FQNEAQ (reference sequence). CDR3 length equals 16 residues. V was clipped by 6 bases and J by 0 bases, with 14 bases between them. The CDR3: CASSNRIPANTGELFF. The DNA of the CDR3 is TGTGCCAGCAGTAACAGGATCCCTGCGAACACCGGGGAGCTGTTTTTT.

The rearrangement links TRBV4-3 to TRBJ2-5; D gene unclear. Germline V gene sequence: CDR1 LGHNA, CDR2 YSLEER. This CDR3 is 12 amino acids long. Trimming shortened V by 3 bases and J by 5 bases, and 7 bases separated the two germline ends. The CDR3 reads CASSQGEETQYF. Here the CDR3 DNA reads TGCGCCAGCAGCCAGGGCGAGGAGACCCAGTACTTC.

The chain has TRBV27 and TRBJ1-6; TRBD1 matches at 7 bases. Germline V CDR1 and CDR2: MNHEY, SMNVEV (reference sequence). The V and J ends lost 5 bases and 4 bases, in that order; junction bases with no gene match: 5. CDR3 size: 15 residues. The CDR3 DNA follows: TGTGCCAGCAGTACAGGGGAATCTTATAATTCACCCCTCCACTTT. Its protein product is CASSTGESYNSPLHF.

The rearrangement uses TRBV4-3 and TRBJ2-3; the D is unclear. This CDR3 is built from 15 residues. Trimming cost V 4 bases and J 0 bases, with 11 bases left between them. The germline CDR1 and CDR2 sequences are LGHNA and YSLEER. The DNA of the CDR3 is TGCGCCAGCAGCCGTCGCGGAACTAGCACAGATACGCAGTATTTT. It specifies CASSRRGTSTDTQYF.

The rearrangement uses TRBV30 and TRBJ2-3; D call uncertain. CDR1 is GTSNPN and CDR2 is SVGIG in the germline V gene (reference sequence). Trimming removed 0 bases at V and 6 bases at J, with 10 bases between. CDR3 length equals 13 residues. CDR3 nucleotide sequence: TGTGCCTGGAGTGTGGGTTCACCCGATACGCAGTATTTT. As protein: CAWSVGSPDTQYF.

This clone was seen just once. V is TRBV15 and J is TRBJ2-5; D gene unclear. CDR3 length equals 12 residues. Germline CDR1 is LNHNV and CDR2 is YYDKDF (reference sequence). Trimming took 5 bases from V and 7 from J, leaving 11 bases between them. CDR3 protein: CATSPGLGTQYF. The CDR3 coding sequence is TGTGCCACCAGCCCAGGTCTCGGGACCCAGTACTTC.

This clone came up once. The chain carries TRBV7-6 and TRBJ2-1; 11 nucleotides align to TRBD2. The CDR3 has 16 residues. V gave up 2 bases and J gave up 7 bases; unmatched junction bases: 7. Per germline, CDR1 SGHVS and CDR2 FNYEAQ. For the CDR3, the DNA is TGTGCCAGCAGCTTAAGGGTTGGGACTAGCGGAAATGAGCAGTTCTTC. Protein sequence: CASSLRVGTSGNEQFF.

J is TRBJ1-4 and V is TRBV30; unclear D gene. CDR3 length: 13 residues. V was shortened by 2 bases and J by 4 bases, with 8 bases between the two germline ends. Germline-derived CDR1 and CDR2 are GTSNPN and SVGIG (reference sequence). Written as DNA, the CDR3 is TGTGCCTGGAGTAAGCGGATTAATGAAAAACTGTTTTTT. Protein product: CAWSKRINEKLFF.

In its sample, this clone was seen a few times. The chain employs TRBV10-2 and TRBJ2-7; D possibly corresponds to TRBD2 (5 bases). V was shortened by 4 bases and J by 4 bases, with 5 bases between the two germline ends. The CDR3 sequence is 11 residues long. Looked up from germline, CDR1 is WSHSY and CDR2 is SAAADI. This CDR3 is CASSGGYEQYF. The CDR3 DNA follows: TGCGCCAGCAGTGGCGGGTACGAGCAGTACTTC.